This is a list of T cell receptor beta chains from one sample in a study of blood T cell repertoires in COVID-19. Produced via immunoSEQ multiplex PCR; TCRdb's table is partial and in-frame only. The sample carries about 210,000 clones, 92% recorded once. Material: peripheral blood. Receptors originate from a man aged 25-40 years with acute or convalescent COVID-19. The CDR3 runs from the conserved cysteine through the conserved F or W. The order of the fields is V gene, D gene, J gene, clone size, CDR3 DNA, CDR3 protein. D genes are given only for firm matches. Some rows mark clone size as missing; the rest say once, few, many or name a class of expanded clone.

TRBV5-1	TRBD1	TRBJ2-3	-	TGCGCCAGCAGCCTGGGTTTGACAGGGGTAACAGATACGCAGTATTTT	CASSLGLTGVTDTQYF
TRBV5-1	-	TRBJ1-2	-	TGCGCCAGCAGCTACCTACCGGGGGTAATTGACTATGGCTACACCTTC	CASSYLPGVIDYGYTF
TRBV5-8	TRBD1	TRBJ2-1	once	TGTGCCAGCAGCGTCGGGGACAGGAGCTCCTACAATGAGCAGTTCTTC	CASSVGDRSSYNEQFF
TRBV30	-	TRBJ2-3	-	TGTGCCTGGAGTGTACACGGGGATACGCAGTATTTT	CAWSVHGDTQYF
TRBV18	-	TRBJ1-5	-	TGTGCCAGCTCACCGTCCGGAGGGTTAAGCAATCAGCCCCAGCATTTT	CASSPSGGLSNQPQHF
TRBV25-1	TRBD1	TRBJ2-5	-	TGTGCCAGCAGGGATTCAGGACAGGGGGCAGGGGAGACCCAGTACTTC	CASRDSGQGAGETQYF
TRBV5-1	TRBD1	TRBJ2-3	-	TGCGCCAGCAGTTCACCAAAGGGACAGGGGGTTGCAGATACGCAGTATTTT	CASSSPKGQGVADTQYF
TRBV28	TRBD1	TRBJ2-7	-	TGTGCCAGCAGTTTTCGAGGGGGCAGGTACGAGCAGTACTTC	CASSFRGGRYEQYF
TRBV9	TRBD2	TRBJ2-7	-	TGTGCCAGCAGCGTAGTTGCAGCGGGAGGGCCGGGCGAGCAGTACTTC	CASSVVAAGGPGEQYF
TRBV19	TRBD1	TRBJ1-5	-	TGTGCCAGTAGTCATCCAGGGGGGAATCAGCCCCAGCATTTT	CASSHPGGNQPQHF
TRBV30	TRBD2	TRBJ2-1	-	TGTGCCTGGAGTTTCGGCGGGGGGCCTTACAATGAGCAGTTCTTC	CAWSFGGGPYNEQFF
TRBV2	TRBD1	TRBJ1-3	-	TGTGCCAGCAGTGAAAGGGGGCTTCGCTCTGGAAACACCATATATTTT	CASSERGLRSGNTIYF
TRBV5-1	TRBD2	TRBJ2-3	once	TGCGCCAGCAGCTTGAAGGGACTAGCAACCGATACGCAGTATTTT	CASSLKGLATDTQYF
TRBV5-4	-	TRBJ1-2	-	TGTGCCAGCAGCCCCATCTTGACAGATTATGGCTACACCTTC	CASSPILTDYGYTF
TRBV21-1	-	TRBJ1-1	-	TGTGCCAGCGGCAAAACAGGGGGGGAAAATGAAGCTTTCTTT	CASGKTGGENEAFF
TRBV28	-	TRBJ1-1	-	TGTGCCAGCAGGCCAAACAGACATGAAGCTTTCTTT	CASRPNRHEAFF
TRBV12-3/TRBV12-4	-	TRBJ1-5	-	TGTGCCAGCACCCACCGCCGGGGGGGCAAGCATTTT	CASTHRRGGKHF
TRBV28	-	TRBJ2-2	-	TGTGCCAGCAGCCCCCTTCCGAACACCGGGGAGCTGTTTTTT	CASSPLPNTGELFF
TRBV30	-	TRBJ1-2	-	TGTGCCTGGAGTGTACTTTACCCTAACTATGGCTACACCTTC	CAWSVLYPNYGYTF
TRBV19	TRBD1	TRBJ1-2	-	TGTGCCAGTAGTATAGAGGGAGGATATATCGCAGGGGGCGCCGGCTATGGCTACACCTTC	CASSIEGGYIAGGAGYGYTF
TRBV19	-	TRBJ2-7	-	TGTGCCAGTAGTATCGTCACTAATACCTACGAGCAGTACTTC	CASSIVTNTYEQYF
TRBV11-2	-	TRBJ1-3	-	TGTGCCAGCAGCTTAGGTCATATTCTAGGAAACACCATATATTTT	CASSLGHILGNTIYF
TRBV19	TRBD2	TRBJ2-3	-	TGTGCCAGTAGTGACCTAGCGGGGAGCGCAGATACGCAGTATTTT	CASSDLAGSADTQYF
TRBV4-2	-	TRBJ1-1	-	TGTGCCAGCAGCCAAGATCCGGGTGCTGAAGCTTTCTTT	CASSQDPGAEAFF
TRBV9	TRBD1	TRBJ2-7	once	TGTGCCAGCAGCCCAGTGGGGACAGGGGCGATGAACGAGCAGTACTTC	CASSPVGTGAMNEQYF
TRBV29-1	-	TRBJ1-6	-	TGCAGCCCCACTCCCTACAGGGACATGATCGGAATAGGGTCACCCCTCCACTTT	CSPTPYRDMIGIGSPLHF
TRBV30	TRBD1	TRBJ1-3	-	TGTGCCGCAAAAACCGGGACAGGGGTACAAGGTGGAAACACCATATATTTT	CAAKTGTGVQGGNTIYF
TRBV4-1	-	TRBJ2-7	once	TGCGCCAGCAGCCAAGACGAGTACGAGCAGTACTTC	CASSQDEYEQYF
TRBV11-2	-	TRBJ2-4	-	TGTGCCAGCAGCCAGGGGTTTAAAAACATTCAGTACTTC	CASSQGFKNIQYF
TRBV7-2	TRBD2	TRBJ2-7	-	TGTGCCAGCAGCTTAGCGGGACTAGCGGGGAACTACGAGCAGTACTTC	CASSLAGLAGNYEQYF
TRBV6-5	TRBD1	TRBJ1-4	once	TGTGCCAGCAGGGGTCGGGACAGCGCTAATGAAAAACTGTTTTTT	CASRGRDSANEKLFF
TRBV6-6	TRBD1	TRBJ2-1	once	TGTGCCAGCAGGCACCCTCCCTTGACAGGGGGTAGTGAGCAGTTCTTC	CASRHPPLTGGSEQFF
TRBV5-8	TRBD1	TRBJ2-2	-	TGTGCCAGCAGCTTGGACAGGGGCAGCACCGGGGAGCTGTTTTTT	CASSLDRGSTGELFF
TRBV6-5	TRBD1	TRBJ2-7	-	TGTGCCAGCAGCGCCCGCCCGGACAGGGGGTACGAGCAGTACTTC	CASSARPDRGYEQYF
TRBV7-8	-	TRBJ2-2	-	TGTGCCAGCGTGGTGGGGGCTTCGACCGGGGAGCTGTTTTTT	CASVVGASTGELFF
TRBV11-2	-	TRBJ2-7	-	TGTGCCAGCAGCTTACGACAGTACGAGCAGTACTTC	CASSLRQYEQYF
TRBV6-5	-	TRBJ2-1	-	TGTGCCAGCAGACCGGACACGCGCTCCTACAATGAGCAGTTCTTC	CASRPDTRSYNEQFF
TRBV5-1	TRBD1	TRBJ2-4	-	TGCGCCAGCAGCGTTAGACAGGGGGCAGGAAACATTCAGTACTTC	CASSVRQGAGNIQYF
TRBV27	-	TRBJ1-5	-	TGTGCCAGCAGTTTATCACGACATACTAATCAGCCCCAGCATTTT	CASSLSRHTNQPQHF
TRBV11-2	TRBD1	TRBJ1-2	-	TGTGCCAGCAGCATCGGACAGGGTGGCTACACCTTC	CASSIGQGGYTF
TRBV7-9	TRBD1	TRBJ2-2	few	TGTGCCAGCAGCTTCAGACAGGGGGAATCCGGGGAGCTGTTTTTT	CASSFRQGESGELFF
TRBV6-5	-	TRBJ1-6	-	TGTGCCAGCAGTTTTGAGTTGAATTCACCCCTCCACTTT	CASSFELNSPLHF
TRBV5-1	-	TRBJ2-2	-	TGCGCCAGCAGCTTGCGGGACTGGGAGCTGTTTTTT	CASSLRDWELFF
TRBV30	-	TRBJ1-5	-	TGTGCCTGGAGGAGTCCCGGTCTCCCGACACAGCCCCAGCATTTT	CAWRSPGLPTQPQHF
TRBV5-1	TRBD2	TRBJ2-1	-	TGCGCCAGCAGCTCTAGGACTAGCGGGAGTAATGAGCAGTTCTTC	CASSSRTSGSNEQFF
TRBV28	TRBD1	TRBJ1-1	-	TGTGCCAGCACCGTGGTCGGCAGGGGGCTCGTGAACACTGAAGCTTTCTTT	CASTVVGRGLVNTEAFF
TRBV3-1/TRBV3-2	-	TRBJ1-4	-	TGTGCCAGCAGCCCCACAGATTCTAATGAAAAACTGTTTTTT	CASSPTDSNEKLFF
TRBV5-1	-	TRBJ2-5	-	TGCGCCAGCAGCCCCCAAATGACTCTCCAAGAGACCCAGTACTTC	CASSPQMTLQETQYF
TRBV28	TRBD1	TRBJ1-4	-	TGTGCCAGCAGTCCACAGGGGTTTAATGAAAAACTGTTTTTT	CASSPQGFNEKLFF
TRBV29-1	-	TRBJ1-3	once	TGCAGCGTCGAGGTCTACTCTGGAAACACCATATATTTT	CSVEVYSGNTIYF
TRBV18	TRBD1	TRBJ1-4	-	TGTGCCAGCTCACAGCGGACAGGGAATGAAAAACTGTTTTTT	CASSQRTGNEKLFF
TRBV5-1	TRBD1	TRBJ2-2	-	TGCGCCAGCAGCTTGGCCGGACAGGGGGCTTCGGGGGAGCTGTTTTTT	CASSLAGQGASGELFF
TRBV6-5	-	TRBJ1-1	-	TGTGCCAGCATGGAGGGGACTGAAGCTTTCTTT	CASMEGTEAFF
TRBV14	-	TRBJ1-6	-	TGTGCCAGCAGCCAAGAGGTGGTGTGGAGCGGGTCACCCCTCCACTTT	CASSQEVVWSGSPLHF